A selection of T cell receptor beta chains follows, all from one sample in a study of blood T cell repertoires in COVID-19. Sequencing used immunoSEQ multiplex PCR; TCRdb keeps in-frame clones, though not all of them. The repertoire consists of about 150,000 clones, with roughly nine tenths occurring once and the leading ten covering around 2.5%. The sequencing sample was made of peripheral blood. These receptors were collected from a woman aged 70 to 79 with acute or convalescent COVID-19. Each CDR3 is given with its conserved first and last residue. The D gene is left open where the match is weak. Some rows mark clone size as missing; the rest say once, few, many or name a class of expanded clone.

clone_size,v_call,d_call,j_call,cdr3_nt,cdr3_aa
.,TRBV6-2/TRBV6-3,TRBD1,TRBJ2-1,TGTGCCAGCAGCCCGGACAGGGGGCCTGATGAGCAGTTCTTC,CASSPDRGPDEQFF
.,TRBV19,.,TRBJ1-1,TGTGCCAGTAATATGGGACAAGGGGCTTTCTTT,CASNMGQGAFF
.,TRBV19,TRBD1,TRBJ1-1,TGTGCCAGTAACCCCCGACAGGGGATGAACACTGAAGCTTTCTTT,CASNPRQGMNTEAFF
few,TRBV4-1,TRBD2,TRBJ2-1,TGCGCCAGCAGCCCTCTTGAGGGACTAGCGGGACGTAACTCCTACAATGAGCAGTTCTTC,CASSPLEGLAGRNSYNEQFF
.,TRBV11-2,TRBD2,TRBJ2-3,TGTGCCAGCAGCCCCCGGGGCGGGGGGGCGCCAGATACGCAGTATTTT,CASSPRGGGAPDTQYF
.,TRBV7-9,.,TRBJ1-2,TGTGCCAGCAGCGGGGAGGGGGCTAACTATGGCTACACCTTC,CASSGEGANYGYTF
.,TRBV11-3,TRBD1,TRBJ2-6,TGTGCCAGCAGCCCCGGACAGGGGGAAACTGGGGCCAACGTCCTGACTTTC,CASSPGQGETGANVLTF
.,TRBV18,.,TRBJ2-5,TGTGCCAGCTCACCATCCACAGGGTCGTCATGGTGGGAGACCCAGTACTTC,CASSPSTGSSWWETQYF
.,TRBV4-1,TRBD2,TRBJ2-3,TGCGCCAGCGGGACTAGCGGGAGGAAATTCACAGATACGCAGTATTTT,CASGTSGRKFTDTQYF
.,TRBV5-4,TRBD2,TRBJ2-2,TGTGCCAGCAGCTTTCTCGGGACTAGAAAAACCGGGGAGCTGTTTTTT,CASSFLGTRKTGELFF
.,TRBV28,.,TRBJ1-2,TGTGCCAGCAGTTTACTACAGGGTGGCTACACCTTC,CASSLLQGGYTF
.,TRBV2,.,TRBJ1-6,TGTGCCAGCAGTGAAGGCGGGGGGTCACCCCTCCACTTT,CASSEGGGSPLHF
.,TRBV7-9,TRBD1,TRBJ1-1,TGTGCCAGCACCATGGCTGGGCAGGGGGCTGCTGAAGCTTTCTTT,CASTMAGQGAAEAFF
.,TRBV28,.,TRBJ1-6,TGTGCCAGCAGTTTCCGGACAGCAACAAATTCACCCCTCCACTTT,CASSFRTATNSPLHF
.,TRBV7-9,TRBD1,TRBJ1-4,TGTGCCAGCAGCCGGGACAGCTTGGGGGAAAAACTGTTTTTT,CASSRDSLGEKLFF
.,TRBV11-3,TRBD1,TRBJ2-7,TGTGCCAGCAGCTTGGGCAAGGGACAGACCTACGAGCAGTACTTC,CASSLGKGQTYEQYF
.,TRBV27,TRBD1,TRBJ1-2,TGTGCCAGCAGTTACCGCCAGGGGGCTCTCTATGGCTACACCTTC,CASSYRQGALYGYTF
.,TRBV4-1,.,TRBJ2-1,TGCGCCAGCAGCCCTCCCGTCGGTAGCAGGGGCCTGGGGAATGAGCAGTTCTTC,CASSPPVGSRGLGNEQFF
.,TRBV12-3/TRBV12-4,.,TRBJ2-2,TGTGCCAGCAGTCCGGGAAGTAGCAGGGAGCTGTTTTTT,CASSPGSSRELFF
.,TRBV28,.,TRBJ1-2,TGTGCCAGCAGTCCTAGTGGGGCGTTCGGCTACACCTTC,CASSPSGAFGYTF
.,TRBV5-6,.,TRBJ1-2,TGTGCCAGCAGCTTGGCGGGGGGCTACACCTTC,CASSLAGGYTF
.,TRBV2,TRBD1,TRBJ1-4,TGTGCCAGCAGTAGGGGACAGGTCAATGAAAAACTGTTTTTT,CASSRGQVNEKLFF
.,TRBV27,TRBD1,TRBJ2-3,TGTGCCAGCAGTTTGGGGACAGGGGCTTTAGATACGCAGTATTTT,CASSLGTGALDTQYF
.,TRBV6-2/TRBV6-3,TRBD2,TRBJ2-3,TGTGCCAGCAGTTACCCGGGGACTAGCGCAGTGGCCCAGTATTTT,CASSYPGTSAVAQYF
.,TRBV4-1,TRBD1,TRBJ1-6,TGCGCCAGCAGCCAAGAAGGACAGGCCTATTCACCCCTCCACTTT,CASSQEGQAYSPLHF
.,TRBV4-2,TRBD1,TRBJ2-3,TGTGCCAGCAGCCAAGCTTTACTGTCCGGGACAGGGGGAGATACGCAGTATTTT,CASSQALLSGTGGDTQYF